What follows describes a single TCR beta chain. Its antigen is as yet unknown. One end of the junction is discordant with germline, which a read error may explain. This sample is drawn from a study of cytomegalovirus exposure and HLA in healthy donors. Study in general: An early data release held around 80 million unique TCRs from HLA-typed donors. Study results and limitations: Clonal expansion, a later analysis showed, was greater in HLA-associated TCR beta chains than in equally common others.

The germline V gene encodes CDR1 SEHNR and CDR2 FQNEAQ (reference sequence). This CDR3 region has 12 residues. 13 Jbeta primers and 60 Vbeta primers were used for the PCR. The repertoire was sequenced with immunoSEQ multiplex PCR; TCRdb's copy has only in-frame clones and lacks some. The sample consists of around 130,000 clones, 80% of them appearing once. Sequencing used PBMCs. The sequence came from a human donor in good health. The gene calls are TRBV7-9 and TRBJ2-5; no reliable D call. The CDR3 spells CASSLALENQYF. The CDR3 DNA sequence: TGTGCCAGCAGCTTAGCGCTGGAGAACCAGTACTTC.